Presented here are 16 T cell receptor beta chains from one specimen sequenced in a study of regulatory dendritic cells for organ transplantation. Sorted subsets were CFSE-labeled and cultured approximately 5 days with allogeneic dendritic cells. These receptors' antigens are unknown. Repertoires were generated with immunoSEQ multiplex PCR, while TCRdb's copy carries only in-frame clones and drops some. The sample holds some 9,300 clones, about three fifths seen once. Source material: naive CD4+ T cells from blood cultured with dendritic cells. As to subset: CD45RA+ naive T cells. All receptors come from a human donor in good health.

V and J are TRBV5-1 and TRBJ2-5, with D tentatively TRBD1 (6 bases). V was clipped by 3 bases and J by 2 bases, with 8 bases between them. Germline CDR1 is SGHRS and CDR2 is YFSETQ. The CDR3 loop spans 13 amino acids. The CDR3 DNA reads as TGCGCCAGCAGCTATACAGGGCAAGAGACCCAGTACTTC. It specifies CASSYTGQETQYF.

V gene TRBV5-1 combines with J gene TRBJ2-7, with 10 bases identical to TRBD1. The CDR3 is 15 residues long. Germline V gene data show CDR1 as SGHRS and CDR2 as YFSETQ. Trimming cost V 4 bases and J 6 bases; bases outside gene matches: 10. CDR3: CASSAPGQGNIEQYF. CDR3 nucleotide sequence: TGCGCCAGCAGCGCTCCGGGACAGGGGAATATCGAGCAGTACTTC.

In this sample, this clone turned up a few times. The gene calls are TRBV6-5 and TRBJ1-4; weak D call: TRBD1 (5 bases). V was cut by 4 bases and J by 2 bases, with 11 bases left in between. CDR3 length: 15 amino acids. Germline CDR1 and CDR2: MNHEY and SVGAGI. The CDR3 sequence: CASSSRGATNEKLFF. CDR3 in DNA: TGTGCCAGCAGTTCCCGCGGGGCCACTAATGAAAAACTGTTTTTT.

The chain recombines TRBV11-1 with TRBJ2-1, with TRBD2 matching over 8 bases. Germline V lookup: CDR1 SGHAT, CDR2 FQDESV (reference sequence). CDR3 length equals 19 residues. Unmatched junction bases numbered 29, after V lost 5 bases and J lost 14 bases. The CDR3 region is CASSGLSGGRSTGRRIEFF. Written as DNA, the CDR3 is TGTGCCAGCAGCGGATTATCGGGGGGGCGTTCCACCGGGCGTCGTATTGAGTTCTTC.

The gene calls are TRBV7-9 and TRBJ2-7; 16 positions agree with TRBD2. V gave up 5 bases and J gave up 2 bases; unmatched junction bases: 12. This CDR3 has 19 residues. CDR1 and CDR2 from the germline V gene are SEHNR and FQNEAQ (reference sequence). This CDR3 is CASSPPQGTSGGGTYEQYF. The DNA of the CDR3 is TGTGCCAGCAGCCCGCCGCAAGGGACTAGCGGGGGGGGAACCTACGAGCAGTACTTC.

The chain employs TRBV7-9 and TRBJ1-2; 9 nucleotides match TRBD1. Germline CDR1 reads SEHNR; CDR2 reads FQNEAQ (reference sequence). Losses at the gene ends were 5 bases for V and 6 bases for J; bases not matched to a gene: 13. The CDR3 contains 16 residues. The CDR3 DNA reads as TGTGCCAGCAGCGCATGGACAGGGGAAATCGTCCATGGCTACACCTTC. This gives the protein CASSAWTGEIVHGYTF.

The DNA for the CDR3 is TGTGCCAGCAGTCCGATCGGGACAGGGGTTAAAAAACTGTTTTTT. Its translation: CASSPIGTGVKKLFF. The chain recombines TRBV2 with TRBJ1-4, with 10 nucleotides matching TRBD1. From germline, CDR1 is SNHLY and CDR2 FYNNEI. V shed 5 bases, J shed 9 bases, and the junction held 9 bases outside the gene matches. The CDR3 covers 15 residues.

J is TRBJ1-3 and V is TRBV6-1; tentative D call: TRBD1 (5 bases). Germline V gives CDR1 MNHNS, CDR2 SASEGT. V was trimmed by 2 bases and J by 0 bases, leaving 11 bases between them. The CDR3 runs to 16 residues. The DNA for the CDR3 is TGTGCCAGCAGTGAAATAAGCGGGGCCTCTGGAAACACCATATATTTT. It specifies CASSEISGASGNTIYF.

The V call is TRBV7-2, the J call TRBJ1-2, with TRBD1 as a possible D gene (5 bases). Trimming shortened V by 1 base and J by 2 bases, and 14 bases separated the two germline ends. The CDR3 covers 16 residues. Germline values: CDR1 SGHTA, CDR2 FQGNSA. CDR3 in amino acids: CASSLELGRANYGYTF. CDR3 bases: TGTGCCAGCAGCTTAGAATTGGGGCGAGCAAACTATGGCTACACCTTC.

The chain joins TRBV18 to TRBJ1-6, with a weak D call TRBD1 (6 bases). In germline, CDR1 is KGHSH, CDR2 LQKENI. This CDR3 has 17 residues. Trimming stripped 1 base from V and 6 bases from J, with 16 bases between. The CDR3 nucleotides read TGTGCCAGCTCACCACGCCTACAGGGCATTAGTAATTCACCCCTCCACTTT. Its translation: CASSPRLQGISNSPLHF.

The chain recombines TRBV5-1 with TRBJ2-3; D uncertain. The germline V and J ends were trimmed by 0 bases and 6 bases, with 8 bases remaining between them. Germline values: CDR1 SGHRS, CDR2 YFSETQ. The CDR3 is 13 residues long. CDR3 region: CASSLVRWDTQYF. CDR3 sequence (DNA): TGCGCCAGCAGCTTGGTGAGGTGGGATACGCAGTATTTT.

V is TRBV5-4 and J is TRBJ1-2; TRBD1 matches at 9 bases. The length of the CDR3 is 14 residues. CDR1 and CDR2 (germline): SGHNT, YYREEE (reference sequence). Losses at the gene ends were 4 bases for V and 3 bases for J; bases not matched to a gene: 4. This CDR3 is CASSPGTGHYGYTF. CDR3 sequence (DNA): TGTGCCAGCAGCCCCGGGACAGGGCACTATGGCTACACCTTC.

V is TRBV6-6 and J is TRBJ2-1; 14 bases match TRBD2. The CDR3 runs 16 residues. The junction had 1 base not matched to a gene; V was cut back by 0 bases and J by 6 bases. Germline loops: CDR1 MNHNY, CDR2 SVGAGI (reference sequence). The CDR3 nucleotides read TGTGCCAGCAGTTACTCGGGACTAGCGGGGGTCAATGAGCAGTTCTTC. This encodes CASSYSGLAGVNEQFF.

The chain employs TRBV7-7 and TRBJ2-5; tentative D call: TRBD1 (5 bases). Trimming took 5 bases from V and 6 from J, leaving 19 bases between them. Germline V gene lookup returns CDR1 SSHAT and CDR2 FNYEAQ (reference sequence). The CDR3 consists of 15 residues. Here the CDR3 reads CASSPQGSREKTQYF. The CDR3 DNA is TGTGCCAGCAGCCCCCAGGGTTCCAGGGAAAAGACCCAGTACTTC.

This clone appeared a few times. DNA for the CDR3: TGTGCCAGTAGTATCCAGCGGGGGTCCGGCGGGGAGCTGTTTTTT. It is translated as CASSIQRGSGGELFF. The V gene is TRBV19, the J gene TRBJ2-2, with 8 nucleotides matching TRBD2. The junction had 7 bases not matched to a gene; V was cut back by 3 bases and J by 7 bases. The CDR3 is 15 residues long. CDR1 LNHDA and CDR2 SQIVND come from the germline V gene (reference sequence).

The V call is TRBV9, the J call TRBJ1-1; D is perhaps TRBD1 (5 bases). Trimming took off 4 bases at V and 2 bases at J, with 12 bases between the two ends. Germline V gene data show CDR1 as SGDLS and CDR2 as YYNGEE. There are 14 residues in the CDR3. Here the CDR3 reads CASSPRAVNTEAFF. In DNA, the CDR3 is TGTGCCAGCAGCCCCAGGGCGGTCAACACTGAAGCTTTCTTT.